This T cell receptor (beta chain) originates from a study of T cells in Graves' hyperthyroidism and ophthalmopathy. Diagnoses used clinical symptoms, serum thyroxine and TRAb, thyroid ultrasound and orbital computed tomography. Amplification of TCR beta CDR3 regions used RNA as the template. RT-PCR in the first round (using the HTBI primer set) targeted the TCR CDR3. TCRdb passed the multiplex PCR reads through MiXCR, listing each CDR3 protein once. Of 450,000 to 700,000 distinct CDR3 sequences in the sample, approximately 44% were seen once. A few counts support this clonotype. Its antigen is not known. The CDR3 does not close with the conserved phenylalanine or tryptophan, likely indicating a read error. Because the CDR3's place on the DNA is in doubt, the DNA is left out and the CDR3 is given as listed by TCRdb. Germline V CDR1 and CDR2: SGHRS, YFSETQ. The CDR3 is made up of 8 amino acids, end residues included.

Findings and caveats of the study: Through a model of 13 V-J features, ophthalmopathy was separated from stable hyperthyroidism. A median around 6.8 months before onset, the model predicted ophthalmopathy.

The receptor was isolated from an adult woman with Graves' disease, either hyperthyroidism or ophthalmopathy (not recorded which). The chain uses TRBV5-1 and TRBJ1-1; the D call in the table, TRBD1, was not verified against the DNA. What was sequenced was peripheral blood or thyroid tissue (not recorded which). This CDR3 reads CASSLGDR.